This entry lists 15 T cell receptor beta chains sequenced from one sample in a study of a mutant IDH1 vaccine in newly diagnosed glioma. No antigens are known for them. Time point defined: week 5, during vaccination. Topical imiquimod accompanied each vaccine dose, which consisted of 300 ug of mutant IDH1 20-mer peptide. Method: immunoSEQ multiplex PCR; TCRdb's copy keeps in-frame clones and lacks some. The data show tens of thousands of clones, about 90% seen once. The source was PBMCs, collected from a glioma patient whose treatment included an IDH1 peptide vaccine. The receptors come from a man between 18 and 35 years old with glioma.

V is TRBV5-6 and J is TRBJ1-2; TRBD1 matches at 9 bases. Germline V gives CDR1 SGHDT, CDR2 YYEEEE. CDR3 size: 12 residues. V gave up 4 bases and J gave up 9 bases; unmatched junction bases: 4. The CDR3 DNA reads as TGTGCCAGCAGCGTTACAGGGGGCCGCTACACCTTC. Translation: CASSVTGGRYTF.

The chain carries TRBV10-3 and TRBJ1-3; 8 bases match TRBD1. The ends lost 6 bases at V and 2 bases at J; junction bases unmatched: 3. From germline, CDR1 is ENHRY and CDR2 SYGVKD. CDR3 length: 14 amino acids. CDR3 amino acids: CAIRSDRAGNTIYF. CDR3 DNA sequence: TGTGCCATCAGATCGGACAGGGCTGGAAACACCATATATTTT.

The CDR3 coding sequence is TGTGCTAGTGGTTTGGTACACCGACAGACAGGGCGCGAAAAACTGTTTTTT. Translation gives CASGLVHRQTGREKLFF. The chain has TRBV12-5 and TRBJ1-4; 7 positions agree with TRBD1. V trimming: 0 bases; J trimming: 8 bases; junction bases outside the gene matches: 12. The germline V gene has CDR1 LGHNT and CDR2 FRNRAP. This CDR3 has 17 amino acids.

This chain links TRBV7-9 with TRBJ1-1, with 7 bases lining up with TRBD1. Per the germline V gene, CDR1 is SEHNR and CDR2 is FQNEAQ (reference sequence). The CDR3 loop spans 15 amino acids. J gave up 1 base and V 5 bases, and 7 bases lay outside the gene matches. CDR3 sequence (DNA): TGTGCCAGCAGCCCCCGGGACAGCCCGAACACTGAAGCTTTCTTT. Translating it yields CASSPRDSPNTEAFF.

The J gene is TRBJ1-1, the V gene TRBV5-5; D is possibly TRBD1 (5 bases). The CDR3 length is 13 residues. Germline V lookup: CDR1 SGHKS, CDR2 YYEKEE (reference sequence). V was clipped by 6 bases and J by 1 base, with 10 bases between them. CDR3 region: CASTFGGNTEAFF. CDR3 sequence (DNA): TGTGCCAGCACCTTCGGGGGGAACACTGAAGCTTTCTTT.

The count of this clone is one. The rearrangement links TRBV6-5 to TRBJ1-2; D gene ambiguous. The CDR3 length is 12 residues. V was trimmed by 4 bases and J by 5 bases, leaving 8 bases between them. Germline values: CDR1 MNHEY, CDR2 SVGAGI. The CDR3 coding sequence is TGTGCCAGCAGTTCCCCGGGGTATGGCTACACCTTC. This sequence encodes CASSSPGYGYTF.

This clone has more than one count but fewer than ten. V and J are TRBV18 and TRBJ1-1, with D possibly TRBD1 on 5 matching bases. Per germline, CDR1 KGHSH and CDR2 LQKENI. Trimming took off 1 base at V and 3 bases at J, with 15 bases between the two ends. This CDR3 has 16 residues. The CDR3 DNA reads TGTGCCAGCTCACCACAGGGGCTTGCGAGGCACACTGAAGCTTTCTTT. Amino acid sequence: CASSPQGLARHTEAFF.

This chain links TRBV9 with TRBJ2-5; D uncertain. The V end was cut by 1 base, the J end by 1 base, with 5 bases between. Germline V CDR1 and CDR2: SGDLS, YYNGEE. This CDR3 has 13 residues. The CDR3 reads CASSVRPQETQYF. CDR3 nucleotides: TGTGCCAGCAGCGTAAGGCCCCAAGAGACCCAGTACTTC.

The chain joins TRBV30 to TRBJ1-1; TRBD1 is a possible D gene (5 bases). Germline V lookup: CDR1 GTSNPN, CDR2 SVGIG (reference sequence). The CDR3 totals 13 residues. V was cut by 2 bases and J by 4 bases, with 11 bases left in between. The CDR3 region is CAWSSGGSTEAFF. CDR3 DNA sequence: TGTGCCTGGAGTAGTGGGGGAAGCACTGAAGCTTTCTTT.

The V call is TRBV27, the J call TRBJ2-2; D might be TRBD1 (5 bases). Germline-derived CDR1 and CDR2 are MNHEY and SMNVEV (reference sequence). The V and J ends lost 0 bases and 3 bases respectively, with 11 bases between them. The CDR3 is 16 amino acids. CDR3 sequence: CASSLSRRADTGELFF. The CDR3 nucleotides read TGTGCCAGCAGTTTATCACGCAGGGCCGACACCGGGGAGCTGTTTTTT.

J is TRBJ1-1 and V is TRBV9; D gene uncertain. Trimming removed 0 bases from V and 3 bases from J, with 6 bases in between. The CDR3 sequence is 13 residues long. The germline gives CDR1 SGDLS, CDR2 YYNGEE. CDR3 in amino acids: CASSVGGDTEAFF. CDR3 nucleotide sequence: TGTGCCAGCAGCGTAGGCGGCGACACTGAAGCTTTCTTT.

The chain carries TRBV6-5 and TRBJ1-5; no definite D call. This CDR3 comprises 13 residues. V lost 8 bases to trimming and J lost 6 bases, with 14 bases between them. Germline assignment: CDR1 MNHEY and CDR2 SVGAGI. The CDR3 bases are TGTGCCAGCGGACCCGTGGGTACTCAGCCCCAGCATTTT. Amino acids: CASGPVGTQPQHF.

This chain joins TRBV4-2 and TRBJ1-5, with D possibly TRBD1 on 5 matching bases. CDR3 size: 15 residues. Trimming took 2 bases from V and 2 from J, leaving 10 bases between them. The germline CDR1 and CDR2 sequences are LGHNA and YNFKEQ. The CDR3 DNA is TGTGCCAGCAGCCAAAGGGGTGGAGGCAATCAGCCCCAGCATTTT. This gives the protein CASSQRGGGNQPQHF.

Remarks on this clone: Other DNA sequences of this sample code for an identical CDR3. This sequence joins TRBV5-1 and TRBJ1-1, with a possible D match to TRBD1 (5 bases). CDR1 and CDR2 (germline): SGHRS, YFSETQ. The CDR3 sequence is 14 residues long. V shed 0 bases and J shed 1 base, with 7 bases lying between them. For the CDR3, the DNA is TGCGCCAGCAGCTTGGGACAGACGAACACTGAAGCTTTCTTT. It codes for CASSLGQTNTEAFF.

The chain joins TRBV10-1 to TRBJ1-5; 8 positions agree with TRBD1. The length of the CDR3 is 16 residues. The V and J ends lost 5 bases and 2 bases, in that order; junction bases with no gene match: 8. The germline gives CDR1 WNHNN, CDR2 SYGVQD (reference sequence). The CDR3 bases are TGCGCCAGCAGTACTCTGGACAGGGCGGGCAATCAGCCCCAGCATTTT. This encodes CASSTLDRAGNQPQHF.